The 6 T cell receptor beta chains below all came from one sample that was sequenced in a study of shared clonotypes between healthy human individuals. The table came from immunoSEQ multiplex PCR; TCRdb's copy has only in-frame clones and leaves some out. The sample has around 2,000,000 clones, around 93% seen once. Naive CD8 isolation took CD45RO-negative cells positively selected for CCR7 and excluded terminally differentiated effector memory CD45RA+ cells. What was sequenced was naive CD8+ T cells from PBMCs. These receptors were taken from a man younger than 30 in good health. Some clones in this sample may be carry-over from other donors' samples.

CDR3 region: CASSPRDRGGHASGANVLTF. CDR3 bases: TGTGCCAGCTCACCTCGGGACAGGGGCGGCCATGCCTCTGGGGCCAACGTCCTGACTTTC. The rearrangement uses TRBV18 and TRBJ2-6; 10 bases line up with TRBD1. The junction had 11 bases not matched to a gene; V was cut back by 3 bases and J by 0 bases. Germline loops: CDR1 KGHSH, CDR2 LQKENI. The CDR3 sequence is 20 residues long.

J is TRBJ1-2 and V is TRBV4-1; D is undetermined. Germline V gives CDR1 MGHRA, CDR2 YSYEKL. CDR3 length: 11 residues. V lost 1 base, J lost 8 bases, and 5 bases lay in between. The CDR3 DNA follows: TGCGCCAGCAGCCAAGGCGAAGGCTACACCTTC. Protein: CASSQGEGYTF.

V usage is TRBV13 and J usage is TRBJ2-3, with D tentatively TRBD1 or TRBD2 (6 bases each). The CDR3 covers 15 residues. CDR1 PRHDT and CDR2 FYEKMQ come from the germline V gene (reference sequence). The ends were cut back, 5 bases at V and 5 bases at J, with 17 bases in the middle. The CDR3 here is CASSPEGGRGDTQYF. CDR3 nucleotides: TGTGCCAGCAGCCCGGAAGGGGGGCGAGGAGATACGCAGTATTTT.

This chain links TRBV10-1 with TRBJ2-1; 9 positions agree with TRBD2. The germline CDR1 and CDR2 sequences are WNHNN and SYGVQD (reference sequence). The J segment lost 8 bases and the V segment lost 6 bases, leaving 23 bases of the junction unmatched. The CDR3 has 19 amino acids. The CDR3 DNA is TGCGCCAGCAGACTTAAAGCGGGAGGACTGGCGGTTAGATGCGATGAGCAGTTCTTC. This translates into CASRLKAGGLAVRCDEQFF.

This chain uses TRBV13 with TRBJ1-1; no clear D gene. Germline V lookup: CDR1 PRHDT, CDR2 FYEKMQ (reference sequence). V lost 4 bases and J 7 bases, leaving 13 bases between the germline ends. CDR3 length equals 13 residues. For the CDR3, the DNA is TGTGCCAGCAGCTCCAGCCCTGGGATTGAAGCTTTCTTT. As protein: CASSSSPGIEAFF.

The chain's CDR3 is CASSFGTTYGYTF. The DNA for the CDR3 is TGCGCCAGCAGCTTTGGCACAACCTATGGCTACACCTTC. The rearrangement joins TRBV4-1 to TRBJ1-2; D gene unclear. The CDR3 has 13 amino acids. Trimming pared 5 bases from V and 4 bases from J, leaving 11 bases between. Germline lookup yields CDR1 MGHRA and CDR2 YSYEKL.